This T cell receptor (beta chain) was sequenced in a study of shared clonotypes between healthy human individuals. For the study at large: Participating donors consisted of a couple of women and a few men aged 18 to 49. Notes on the study in general: Estimated richness values were generally larger in naive subsets than in memory subsets. Sequencing depth was expected to affect clonotype sharing among donors.

Looked up from germline, CDR1 is MNHEY and CDR2 is SVGAGI. The junction had 7 bases not matched to a gene; V was cut back by 5 bases and J by 6 bases. The CDR3 extends over 15 amino acids. This clone was recorded only once. Its matching antigen is unknown. Donors, without exception, were Caucasian adults residing in Nashville, Tennessee. Method: immunoSEQ multiplex PCR; TCRdb's copy keeps in-frame clones and lacks some. The sample consists of a few million clones, 80% to 95% of them appearing once. This clonotype was obtained from a man between 18 and 29 years old in good health. Some clones in this sample may be carry-over from other donors' samples. The sequencing sample was made of naive CD4+ T cells from PBMCs. The subset was: CD45RA+ positively selected. J is TRBJ1-3 and V is TRBV6-5; 10 bases are shared with TRBD1. The CDR3 sequence: CASSAGTGVPNTIYF. CDR3 sequence (DNA): TGTGCCAGCAGTGCCGGGACAGGGGTCCCAAACACCATATATTTT.